Listed below are T cell receptor beta chains from one sample, sequenced in a study of T cells after yellow fever vaccination. MiXCR, applied by TCRdb to the 5' RACE reads, yields one record per CDR3 protein. The data show about 130,000 distinct CDR3 sequences, more than 6.5% seen once. This material consisted of CD4+ T cells sorted from PBMCs, taken less than 11 days after the first yellow fever vaccination. These receptors originate from a man aged 18 to 29 who received the YFV17D yellow fever vaccine. Each CDR3 is given with its conserved first and last residue. A D gene is named only where the DNA matches it firmly. Only part of the rows carry a size: once, few, many, or a class if the clone is expanded.

V,length,D,size,J,DNA,CDR3
TRBV20-1,16,TRBD2,many,TRBJ2-1,TGCAGTGCTAGGCGGCTAGCGGGGATATCCTACAATGAGCAGTTCTTC,CSARRLAGISYNEQFF
TRBV7-3,15,TRBD1,many,TRBJ2-2,TGTGCCAGCAGCTCGGGACAGGAACTCACCGGGGAGCTGTTTTTT,CASSSGQELTGELFF
TRBV3-1,14,-,many,TRBJ2-5,TGTGCCAGCAGCCCGACGGGGGTGGGTGAGACCCAGTACTTC,CASSPTGVGETQYF
TRBV20-1,14,-,few,TRBJ1-6,TGCAGTGCTAGTCGGGGGGACTATAATTCACCCCTCCACTTT,CSASRGDYNSPLHF
TRBV29-1,13,TRBD1,many,TRBJ2-3,TGCAGCGTTGAGGGACAGTTAGCAGATACGCAGTATTTT,CSVEGQLADTQYF
TRBV27,14,-,few,TRBJ1-3,TGTGCCAGCAGTTCCCCCCTTTCTGGAAACACCATATATTTT,CASSSPLSGNTIYF
TRBV7-2,11,-,few,TRBJ1-2,TGTGCCAGCAGTCCGAGTTATGGCTACACCTTC,CASSPSYGYTF
TRBV20-1,14,TRBD1,many,TRBJ1-5,TGCAGTGCTAGAGCAGGGGGGAGAGAACAGCCCCAGCATTTT,CSARAGGREQPQHF
TRBV10-3,13,-,many,TRBJ2-3,TGTGCCGTTAGGGACACAGGCACAGATACGCAGTATTTT,CAVRDTGTDTQYF
TRBV7-2,15,TRBD2,many,TRBJ2-7,TGTGCCAGCAGCTTAGCGTCCGGGACTATCTACGAGCAGTACTTC,CASSLASGTIYEQYF
TRBV7-2,14,TRBD1,many,TRBJ2-4,TGTGCCAGCAAATTACAGGGGGCGACGGACATTCAGTACTTC,CASKLQGATDIQYF
TRBV20-1,13,-,many,TRBJ2-5,TGCAGTGCAGGGGTACTCCGGATGGAGACCCAGTACTTC,CSAGVLRMETQYF
TRBV7-6,13,-,-,TRBJ1-2,TGTGCCAGCAGCTTAGAAGCTAAGTATGGCTACACCTTC,CASSLEAKYGYTF
TRBV5-1,13,-,many,TRBJ2-7,TGCGCCAGCAGCTTGGGCCCCCTCTACGAGCAGTACTTC,CASSLGPLYEQYF
TRBV7-9,14,-,many,TRBJ1-5,TGTGCCAGCAGCCCCGGACGGGACGGGCAGCCCCAGCATTTT,CASSPGRDGQPQHF
TRBV7-6,15,-,many,TRBJ1-5,TGTGCCAGCAGCTTAGGGGGCCCCTTGGGGCAGCCCCAGCATTTT,CASSLGGPLGQPQHF
TRBV2,11,-,many,TRBJ2-3,TGTGCCAGCAAGGAGGGGGATACGCAGTATTTT,CASKEGDTQYF
TRBV4-3,15,-,few,TRBJ1-2,TGCGCCAGCAGCCAAGAAGAGGGCTCCGTCTATGGCTACACCTTC,CASSQEEGSVYGYTF
TRBV7-2,12,-,-,TRBJ2-3,TGTGCCATCCACGGGGCCGCAGATACGCAGTATTTT,CAIHGAADTQYF
TRBV7-2,11,-,many,TRBJ2-5,TGTGCCAGCAGCTCCAAGGCGACCCAGTACTTC,CASSSKATQYF
TRBV5-1,14,-,many,TRBJ2-3,TGCGCCAGCAGCTTCCTATCTAGCACAGATACGCAGTATTTT,CASSFLSSTDTQYF
TRBV5-1,14,TRBD2,many,TRBJ2-5,TGCGCCAGCAGCCCGGGACTAGCGGGGGAGACCCAGTACTTC,CASSPGLAGETQYF
TRBV4-3,13,-,many,TRBJ2-1,TGCGCCAGCAGCCAAGAGGCCTCCAATGAGCAGTTCTTC,CASSQEASNEQFF
TRBV5-1,15,TRBD1,many,TRBJ1-1,TGCGCCAGCAGCTTTCTCGGGACAGGGGACACTGAAGCTTTCTTT,CASSFLGTGDTEAFF
TRBV7-2,15,-,few,TRBJ1-5,TGTGCCAGCAGCTTACCCCCGGGTCTTAATCAGCCCCAGCATTTT,CASSLPPGLNQPQHF
TRBV9,15,-,many,TRBJ1-2,TGTGCCAGCTCCCGACAGCGCTCCAATAACTATGGCTACACCTTC,CASSRQRSNNYGYTF
TRBV30,14,-,many,TRBJ2-1,TGTGCCTGGAGTGTGGGGGGCCCCTACAATGAGCAGTTCTTC,CAWSVGGPYNEQFF
TRBV6-1,15,TRBD1,many,TRBJ1-6,TGTGCCAGCAGGTCGGCCGGACAGGGGTATTCACCCCTCCACTTT,CASRSAGQGYSPLHF
TRBV4-2,17,TRBD1,many,TRBJ2-6,TGTGCCAGCAGCCAAGATCGGGACAGCTCTGGGGCCAACGTCCTGACTTTC,CASSQDRDSSGANVLTF
TRBV5-1,15,-,many,TRBJ2-6,TGCGCCAGCAGCAACACAGGAGCTGGGGCCAACGTCCTGACTTTC,CASSNTGAGANVLTF
TRBV7-2,13,-,many,TRBJ2-1,TGTGCCAGCAGCTCGACTAGAGACAATGAGCAGTTCTTC,CASSSTRDNEQFF
TRBV5-1,15,TRBD1,many,TRBJ1-1,TGCGCCAGCAGCCCCCAGGGACAGGGTTACACTGAAGCTTTCTTT,CASSPQGQGYTEAFF
TRBV5-4,14,-,few,TRBJ2-7,TGTGCCAGCAGCTTTCGCGGGGGCAGTTACGAGCAGTACTTC,CASSFRGGSYEQYF
TRBV4-3,14,TRBD1,many,TRBJ1-2,TGCGCCAGCAGCCAAGTATCCGACAGGGGAGGCTACACCTTC,CASSQVSDRGGYTF
TRBV20-1,15,-,many,TRBJ2-1,TGCAGTGCTAGACTTCGTGGCCCTGGGAGTAATGAGCAGTTCTTC,CSARLRGPGSNEQFF
TRBV27,14,TRBD2,many,TRBJ2-1,TGTGCCAGCAGTTCCGGGGGGGCCAGTAATGAGCAGTTCTTC,CASSSGGASNEQFF
TRBV9,15,-,many,TRBJ2-7,TGTGCCAGCAGCGGGGGACACATGAGCTCCTACGAGCAGTACTTC,CASSGGHMSSYEQYF
TRBV18,15,-,-,TRBJ2-1,TGTGCCAGCTCAGAGGCGGGACTCCAAGGCAATGAGCAGTTCTTC,CASSEAGLQGNEQFF
TRBV12-3/TRBV12-4,13,-,many,TRBJ1-4,TGTGCCAGCAGGAACGATCCGGGTGAAAAACTGTTTTTT,CASRNDPGEKLFF
TRBV12-3/TRBV12-4,15,-,many,TRBJ2-3,TGTGCCAGCAGTTTATTGTGGGGGTTAAGAGATACGCAGTATTTT,CASSLLWGLRDTQYF
TRBV7-2,15,-,many,TRBJ1-1,TGTGCCAGCAGCTACAGCCGGGCCTCAAACACTGAAGCTTTCTTT,CASSYSRASNTEAFF
TRBV7-8,18,-,many,TRBJ2-3,TGTGCCAGCAGCTCCCGACGAGTGACATATTCTAGCACAGATACGCAGTATTTT,CASSSRRVTYSSTDTQYF
TRBV29-1,12,-,many,TRBJ1-5,TGCAGCGTTGGAAAGGCGGGTCAGCCCCAGCATTTT,CSVGKAGQPQHF
TRBV7-8,15,-,many,TRBJ2-4,TGTGCCAGCAGCCATGAGGGGGGAACCAAAAACATTCAGTACTTC,CASSHEGGTKNIQYF